A selection of T cell receptor beta chains follows, all from one sample in a study of control samples from healthy donors and cancer patients. Produced via immunoSEQ multiplex PCR; TCRdb's table is partial and in-frame only. The sample has some 51,000 clones; 95% to 96% are singletons. Specimen: blood. These TCRs come from a woman between 18 and 29 years old in good health. CDR3s include the opening cysteine and the closing phenylalanine or tryptophan. The D gene is left open where the match is weak. Clone size, where shown, is once, few, many, or a class for clones that have expanded.

abundance: NA
d_gene: TRBD2
j_gene: TRBJ2-7
v_gene: TRBV3-1/TRBV3-2
CDR3aa: CASSHRLAGGPGEQYF
CDR3nt: TGTGCCAGCAGCCATCGACTAGCGGGGGGACCAGGGGAGCAGTACTTC

abundance: NA
d_gene: TRBD1
j_gene: TRBJ2-1
v_gene: TRBV4-3
CDR3aa: CASSQDREIHNEQFF
CDR3nt: TGCGCCAGCAGCCAGGACAGGGAGATTCACAATGAGCAGTTCTTC

abundance: NA
d_gene: NA
j_gene: TRBJ2-7
v_gene: TRBV12-3/TRBV12-4
CDR3aa: CASGFMYHEQYF
CDR3nt: TGTGCCAGCGGGTTTATGTACCACGAGCAGTACTTC

abundance: NA
d_gene: NA
j_gene: TRBJ2-2
v_gene: TRBV20-1
CDR3aa: CSASRGNTGELFF
CDR3nt: TGCAGTGCTAGTAGGGGAAACACCGGGGAGCTGTTTTTT

abundance: once
d_gene: TRBD1
j_gene: TRBJ2-2
v_gene: TRBV5-4
CDR3aa: CASSPPGQMNTGELFF
CDR3nt: TGTGCCAGCAGTCCCCCGGGACAGATGAACACCGGGGAGCTGTTTTTT

abundance: NA
d_gene: NA
j_gene: TRBJ1-1
v_gene: TRBV19
CDR3aa: CASSYGLWGNTEAFF
CDR3nt: TGTGCCAGTAGTTACGGACTCTGGGGGAACACTGAAGCTTTCTTT

abundance: few
d_gene: NA
j_gene: TRBJ2-7
v_gene: TRBV19
CDR3aa: CASSIVGQSYEQYF
CDR3nt: TGTGCCAGTAGTATAGTTGGACAGTCCTACGAGCAGTACTTC

abundance: NA
d_gene: NA
j_gene: TRBJ2-3
v_gene: TRBV6-5
CDR3aa: CASSYVGGGTDTQYF
CDR3nt: TGTGCCAGCAGTTACGTGGGCGGGGGCACAGATACGCAGTATTTT

abundance: NA
d_gene: NA
j_gene: TRBJ1-2
v_gene: TRBV9
CDR3aa: CASSVATGGFSGYYGYTF
CDR3nt: TGTGCCAGCAGCGTAGCTACGGGGGGCTTCTCGGGATATTATGGCTACACCTTC

abundance: NA
d_gene: NA
j_gene: TRBJ2-7
v_gene: TRBV5-6
CDR3aa: CASSDSTYEQYF
CDR3nt: TGTGCCAGCAGTGACAGCACCTACGAGCAGTACTTC

abundance: NA
d_gene: NA
j_gene: TRBJ1-2
v_gene: TRBV5-1
CDR3aa: CASSLSGGDYGYTF
CDR3nt: TGCGCCAGCAGCTTGTCGGGAGGGGACTATGGCTACACCTTC

abundance: NA
d_gene: NA
j_gene: TRBJ1-4
v_gene: TRBV3-1/TRBV3-2
CDR3aa: CASSSGTTNEKLFF
CDR3nt: TGTGCCAGCAGCTCCGGGACAACTAATGAAAAACTGTTTTTT

abundance: NA
d_gene: NA
j_gene: TRBJ1-5
v_gene: TRBV19
CDR3aa: CASSNYRDSNQPQHF
CDR3nt: TGTGCCAGTAGTAACTACAGGGATAGCAATCAGCCCCAGCATTTT

abundance: NA
d_gene: TRBD1
j_gene: TRBJ2-5
v_gene: TRBV6-5
CDR3aa: CASSYASGQGGETQYF
CDR3nt: TGTGCCAGCAGTTACGCGTCGGGACAGGGAGGAGAGACCCAGTACTTC

abundance: once
d_gene: NA
j_gene: TRBJ1-2
v_gene: TRBV10-3
CDR3aa: CAISLPDYGYTF
CDR3nt: TGTGCCATCAGCCTACCCGACTATGGCTACACCTTC

abundance: NA
d_gene: TRBD2
j_gene: TRBJ2-3
v_gene: TRBV5-1
CDR3aa: CASSHSGGRGDTQYF
CDR3nt: TGCGCCAGCAGCCATAGCGGGGGGCGGGGAGATACGCAGTATTTT

abundance: once
d_gene: TRBD2
j_gene: TRBJ2-1
v_gene: TRBV14
CDR3aa: CASSSRLAAKSEQFF
CDR3nt: TGTGCCAGCAGCTCCCGACTAGCGGCAAAGAGTGAGCAGTTCTTC

abundance: NA
d_gene: NA
j_gene: TRBJ2-3
v_gene: TRBV7-2
CDR3aa: CASSLGSVSDTQYF
CDR3nt: TGTGCCAGCAGCTTAGGTTCCGTCTCAGATACGCAGTATTTT

abundance: NA
d_gene: NA
j_gene: TRBJ1-1
v_gene: TRBV12-3/TRBV12-4
CDR3aa: CASTSDRTEAFF
CDR3nt: TGTGCCAGCACTTCTGACAGGACTGAAGCTTTCTTT

abundance: NA
d_gene: NA
j_gene: TRBJ2-7
v_gene: TRBV19
CDR3aa: CASSLGRHEQYF
CDR3nt: TGTGCCAGTAGCCTCGGACGGCACGAGCAGTACTTC

abundance: NA
d_gene: NA
j_gene: TRBJ1-5
v_gene: TRBV7-2
CDR3aa: CASGRGSNQPQHF
CDR3nt: TGTGCCAGCGGACGTGGAAGCAATCAGCCCCAGCATTTT

abundance: NA
d_gene: TRBD1
j_gene: TRBJ1-1
v_gene: TRBV10-1
CDR3aa: CASSSGQANTEAFF
CDR3nt: TGCGCCAGCAGCTCGGGACAGGCGAACACTGAAGCTTTCTTT

abundance: NA
d_gene: NA
j_gene: TRBJ2-2
v_gene: TRBV4-1
CDR3aa: CASSQDRLRIGGELTGELFF
CDR3nt: TGCGCCAGCAGCCAAGATCGCCTTCGGATTGGCGGGGAACTCACCGGGGAGCTGTTTTTT

abundance: NA
d_gene: NA
j_gene: TRBJ1-1
v_gene: TRBV19
CDR3aa: CASSIGWENTEAFF
CDR3nt: TGTGCCAGTAGTATAGGGTGGGAGAACACTGAAGCTTTCTTT

abundance: NA
d_gene: NA
j_gene: TRBJ2-5
v_gene: TRBV18
CDR3aa: CASSPLRETETQYF
CDR3nt: TGTGCCAGCTCACCACTTCGGGAAACGGAGACCCAGTACTTC

abundance: NA
d_gene: NA
j_gene: TRBJ2-2
v_gene: TRBV5-1
CDR3aa: CASSLGGRANTGELFF
CDR3nt: TGCGCCAGCAGCCTTGGGGGCAGGGCTAACACCGGGGAGCTGTTTTTT

abundance: NA
d_gene: NA
j_gene: TRBJ1-4
v_gene: TRBV9
CDR3aa: CASSVGENNEKLFF
CDR3nt: TGTGCCAGCAGCGTAGGGGAGAATAATGAAAAACTGTTTTTT

abundance: NA
d_gene: TRBD2
j_gene: TRBJ2-3
v_gene: TRBV30
CDR3aa: CAWSPLSGGASPQYF
CDR3nt: TGTGCCTGGAGTCCGCTCAGCGGGGGGGCCTCCCCGCAGTATTTT

abundance: NA
d_gene: NA
j_gene: TRBJ1-2
v_gene: TRBV11-3
CDR3aa: CASSQTADGYTF
CDR3nt: TGTGCCAGCAGCCAGACAGCTGATGGCTACACCTTC

abundance: NA
d_gene: NA
j_gene: TRBJ1-1
v_gene: TRBV5-6
CDR3aa: CASSLAGRRLWNTEAFF
CDR3nt: TGTGCCAGCAGCTTGGCAGGAAGACGGTTATGGAACACTGAAGCTTTCTTT

abundance: NA
d_gene: TRBD1
j_gene: TRBJ1-2
v_gene: TRBV28
CDR3aa: CASSLGGGTVGLYGYTF
CDR3nt: TGTGCCAGCAGTTTAGGGGGGGGGACAGTAGGACTCTATGGCTACACCTTC

abundance: NA
d_gene: TRBD1
j_gene: TRBJ1-5
v_gene: TRBV5-8
CDR3aa: CASSLGQGSNQPQHF
CDR3nt: TGTGCCAGCAGCTTAGGACAGGGTAGCAATCAGCCCCAGCATTTT

abundance: NA
d_gene: TRBD1
j_gene: TRBJ1-2
v_gene: TRBV27
CDR3aa: CASSRDRGRGGYTF
CDR3nt: TGTGCCAGCAGTCGTGACAGGGGGCGCGGGGGCTACACCTTC

abundance: NA
d_gene: NA
j_gene: TRBJ2-3
v_gene: TRBV6-2/TRBV6-3
CDR3aa: CASSTNEVSDTQYF
CDR3nt: TGTGCCAGCAGTACCAACGAGGTTAGCGATACGCAGTATTTT

abundance: NA
d_gene: NA
j_gene: TRBJ1-3
v_gene: TRBV6-2/TRBV6-3
CDR3aa: CASSHPISYRGNTIYF
CDR3nt: TGTGCCAGCAGTCACCCGATCAGCTACAGAGGAAACACCATATATTTT

abundance: NA
d_gene: NA
j_gene: TRBJ1-6
v_gene: TRBV3-1/TRBV3-2
CDR3aa: CASSQYGQVNSPLHF
CDR3nt: TGTGCCAGCAGCCAATATGGCCAGGTGAATTCACCCCTCCACTTT

abundance: NA
d_gene: TRBD1
j_gene: TRBJ1-2
v_gene: TRBV3-1/TRBV3-2
CDR3aa: CASRGGTGVFGYTF
CDR3nt: TGTGCCAGCAGGGGAGGGACAGGGGTATTTGGCTACACCTTC

abundance: NA
d_gene: TRBD1
j_gene: TRBJ1-5
v_gene: TRBV27
CDR3aa: CASSSTGQGAEQPQHF
CDR3nt: TGTGCCAGCAGCTCTACGGGACAGGGGGCGGAACAGCCCCAGCATTTT

abundance: NA
d_gene: TRBD1
j_gene: TRBJ1-2
v_gene: TRBV10-3
CDR3aa: CAISESRDSFYGYTF
CDR3nt: TGTGCCATCAGTGAGTCACGGGACAGCTTCTATGGCTACACCTTC

abundance: NA
d_gene: TRBD2
j_gene: TRBJ2-2
v_gene: TRBV7-3
CDR3aa: CASSLLSGGNAGELFF
CDR3nt: TGTGCCAGCAGCTTACTTAGCGGGGGGAATGCCGGGGAGCTGTTTTTT

abundance: NA
d_gene: TRBD1
j_gene: TRBJ1-4
v_gene: TRBV11-2
CDR3aa: CASSSWTGVREKLFF
CDR3nt: TGTGCCAGCAGTTCCTGGACAGGGGTTCGAGAAAAACTGTTTTTT

abundance: NA
d_gene: NA
j_gene: TRBJ1-2
v_gene: TRBV19
CDR3aa: CAIGEGYGYTF
CDR3nt: TGTGCCATTGGGGAGGGGTATGGCTACACCTTC

abundance: NA
d_gene: NA
j_gene: TRBJ1-1
v_gene: TRBV6-1
CDR3aa: CASSEQGFNTEAFF
CDR3nt: TGTGCCAGCAGTGAACAGGGCTTCAACACTGAAGCTTTCTTT

abundance: NA
d_gene: TRBD1
j_gene: TRBJ2-1
v_gene: TRBV2
CDR3aa: CASKTGQGAEQFF
CDR3nt: TGTGCCAGCAAAACGGGACAGGGGGCCGAGCAGTTCTTC

abundance: once
d_gene: NA
j_gene: TRBJ2-4
v_gene: TRBV19
CDR3aa: CASSISAWGAKNIQYF
CDR3nt: TGTGCCAGTAGTATAAGTGCGTGGGGGGCCAAAAACATTCAGTACTTC

abundance: NA
d_gene: NA
j_gene: TRBJ2-1
v_gene: TRBV5-4
CDR3aa: CASSVESSYNEQFF
CDR3nt: TGTGCCAGCAGCGTAGAAAGCTCCTACAATGAGCAGTTCTTC

abundance: once
d_gene: NA
j_gene: TRBJ1-6
v_gene: TRBV10-3
CDR3aa: CAISEGVGGNSPLHF
CDR3nt: TGTGCCATCAGTGAGGGGGTAGGGGGGAATTCACCCCTCCACTTT

abundance: once
d_gene: NA
j_gene: TRBJ1-5
v_gene: TRBV30
CDR3aa: CAWSGDPYQPQHF
CDR3nt: TGTGCCTGGAGTGGGGACCCTTATCAGCCCCAGCATTTT

abundance: NA
d_gene: NA
j_gene: TRBJ2-5
v_gene: TRBV5-1
CDR3aa: CASSFLPGNQETQYF
CDR3nt: TGCGCCAGCAGCTTTCTTCCCGGGAACCAAGAGACCCAGTACTTC

abundance: NA
d_gene: NA
j_gene: TRBJ2-3
v_gene: TRBV30
CDR3aa: CAWSVSRQNTQYF
CDR3nt: TGTGCCTGGAGTGTAAGTCGTCAGAATACGCAGTATTTT

abundance: NA
d_gene: NA
j_gene: TRBJ1-2
v_gene: TRBV3-1/TRBV3-2
CDR3aa: CASSRHPPNYGYTF
CDR3nt: TGTGCCAGCTCCCGTCACCCTCCAAACTATGGCTACACCTTC

abundance: NA
d_gene: NA
j_gene: TRBJ1-1
v_gene: TRBV7-9
CDR3aa: CASRYRNTEAFF
CDR3nt: TGTGCCAGCAGGTATAGGAACACTGAAGCTTTCTTT

abundance: NA
d_gene: NA
j_gene: TRBJ1-2
v_gene: TRBV7-9
CDR3aa: CASSFFAIRELANYGYTF
CDR3nt: TGTGCCAGCAGCTTCTTCGCTATCCGAGAGTTAGCTAACTATGGCTACACCTTC

abundance: NA
d_gene: NA
j_gene: TRBJ1-6
v_gene: TRBV11-2
CDR3aa: CASSVRGIPYNSPLHF
CDR3nt: TGTGCCAGCAGCGTTAGGGGGATACCCTATAATTCACCCCTCCACTTT

abundance: NA
d_gene: NA
j_gene: TRBJ1-2
v_gene: TRBV7-9
CDR3aa: CASTWGSAYGYTF
CDR3nt: TGTGCCAGCACCTGGGGTAGTGCCTATGGCTACACCTTC